The 9 T cell receptor beta chains reported below all come from one sample, sequenced in a study of T cells after yellow fever vaccination. TCRdb called the 5' RACE reads again in MiXCR, with one record for every CDR3 protein. This sample carries 70,000 or so distinct CDR3 sequences, around 7.8% of them seen once, and the ten largest clones take more than 25%. This specimen was CD8+ T cells sorted from PBMCs, taken more than 8 days after the first yellow fever vaccination. Receptors were obtained from a young man who received the YFV17D yellow fever vaccine.

This clonotype was counted a few times. The chain couples TRBV29-1 to TRBJ2-7, with TRBD1 identical over 8 bases. CDR1 and CDR2 (germline): SQVTM, ANQGSEA. The trim removed 0 bases at V and 5 bases at J, leaving 9 bases unmatched. CDR3 length equals 15 residues. CDR3 sequence: CSVEDRGQGVNEQYF. The CDR3, as DNA: TGCAGCGTTGAAGATCGAGGACAGGGTGTGAACGAGCAGTACTTC.

In its sample, this clonotype was seen a few times. Here the CDR3 DNA reads TGTGCCAGCAGCCAACCATCTGGGGCGGATACGCAGTATTTT. Translating it yields CASSQPSGADTQYF. The V and J genes are TRBV3-1 and TRBJ2-3; a possible D gene is TRBD1 (5 bases). The CDR3 totals 14 residues. The germline gives CDR1 LGHDT, CDR2 YNNKEL (reference sequence). Trimming removed 2 bases from V and 6 bases from J, with 12 bases in between.

J is TRBJ2-7 and V is TRBV6-5; no clear D. CDR3 length equals 14 residues. Per the germline V gene, CDR1 is MNHEY and CDR2 is SVGAGI. V was pared by 4 bases and J by 0 bases, with 10 bases between. CDR3 DNA: TGTGCCAGCAGTTTATCGGCAGGCTCCTACGAGCAGTACTTC. Amino acid sequence: CASSLSAGSYEQYF.

The chain recombines TRBV7-9 with TRBJ2-2, with 9 bases that match TRBD2. The CDR3 runs to 16 residues. Germline CDR1 and CDR2: SEHNR and FQNEAQ (reference sequence). V lost 5 bases and J lost 6; bases outside the gene matches: 10. CDR3 bases: TGTGCCAGCAGCACCCCCAGCGGGGGGCGGGCCGGGGAGCTGTTTTTT. This gives the protein CASSTPSGGRAGELFF.

The V and J genes are TRBV10-3 and TRBJ2-2; D gene ambiguous. Germline lookup yields CDR1 ENHRY and CDR2 SYGVKD. Trimming removed 3 bases at V and 6 bases at J, with 5 bases between. This CDR3 spans 12 amino acids. In DNA, the CDR3 is TGTGCCATCAGTGACCCTGCCGGGGAGCTGTTTTTT. Its translation is CAISDPAGELFF.

There are a few counts of this clonotype. The rearrangement joins TRBV6-5 to TRBJ1-2; tentatively, D is TRBD1 (6 bases). The CDR3 runs 14 residues. Trimming removed 2 bases from V and 5 bases from J, with 12 bases in between. The V gene's germline CDR1 is MNHEY and CDR2 SVGAGI. CDR3 protein: CASSYRDTVYGYTF. The CDR3 DNA reads as TGTGCCAGCAGTTACAGGGACACTGTATATGGCTACACCTTC.

This clonotype has at least ten counts. The gene calls are TRBV12-3 or TRBV12-4 and TRBJ2-2, with unresolved D. This CDR3 spans 11 amino acids. The V end was cut by 5 bases, the J end by 3 bases, with 1 base between. This CDR3 reads CASSHTGELFF. The CDR3 nucleotides read TGTGCCAGCAGTCACACCGGGGAGCTGTTTTTT.

The table lists this clonotype with many counts. The chain has TRBV9 and TRBJ1-2, with 7 positions matching TRBD1. Germline V gene lookup returns CDR1 SGDLS and CDR2 YYNGEE. This CDR3 contains 15 residues. The junction had 5 bases not matched to a gene; V was cut back by 3 bases and J by 0 bases. The CDR3 DNA is TGTGCCAGCAGCGGCAGGGGGGAATCTAACTATGGCTACACCTTC. Translation gives CASSGRGESNYGYTF.

The rearrangement links TRBV4-2 to TRBJ2-3; the match to TRBD2 covers 8 bases. Germline CDR1 is LGHNA and CDR2 is YNFKEQ. J was trimmed by 4 bases and V by 1 base; bases with no gene match: 4. CDR3 length equals 15 residues. CDR3 amino acids: CASSQVSGGSDTQYF. Here the CDR3 DNA reads TGTGCCAGCAGCCAAGTGAGCGGGGGTTCAGATACGCAGTATTTT.